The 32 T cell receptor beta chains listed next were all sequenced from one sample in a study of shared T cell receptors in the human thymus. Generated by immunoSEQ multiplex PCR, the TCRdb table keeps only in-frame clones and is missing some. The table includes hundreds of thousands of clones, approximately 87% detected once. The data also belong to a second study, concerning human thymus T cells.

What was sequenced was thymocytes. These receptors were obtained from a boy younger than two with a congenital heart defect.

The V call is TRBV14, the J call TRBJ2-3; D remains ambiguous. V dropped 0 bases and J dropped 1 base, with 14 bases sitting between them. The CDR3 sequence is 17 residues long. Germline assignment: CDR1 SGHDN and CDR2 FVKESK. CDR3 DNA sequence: TGTGCCAGCAGCCAAGAGGCAGGCTTTACTGGCACAGATACGCAGTATTTT. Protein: CASSQEAGFTGTDTQYF.

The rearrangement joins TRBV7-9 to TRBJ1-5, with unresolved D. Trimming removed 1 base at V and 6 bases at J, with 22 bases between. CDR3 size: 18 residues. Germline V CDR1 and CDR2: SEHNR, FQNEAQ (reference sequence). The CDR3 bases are TGTGCCAGCAGCTTAGTTAGTCTCGACCACTATCCGGGTCAGCCCCAGCATTTT. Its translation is CASSLVSLDHYPGQPQHF.

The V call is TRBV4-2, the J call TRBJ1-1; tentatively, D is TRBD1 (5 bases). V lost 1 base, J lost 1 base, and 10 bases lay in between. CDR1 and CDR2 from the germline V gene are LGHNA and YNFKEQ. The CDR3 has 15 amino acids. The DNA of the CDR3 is TGTGCCAGCAGCCAAGGGGGCTCGGCGAACACTGAAGCTTTCTTT. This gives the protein CASSQGGSANTEAFF.

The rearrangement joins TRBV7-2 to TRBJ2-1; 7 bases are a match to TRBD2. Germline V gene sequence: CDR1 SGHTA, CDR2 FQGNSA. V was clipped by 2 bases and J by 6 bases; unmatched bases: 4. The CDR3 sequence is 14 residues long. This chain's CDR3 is CASSLLPSGNEQFF. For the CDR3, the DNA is TGTGCCAGCAGCTTACTCCCTAGCGGCAATGAGCAGTTCTTC.

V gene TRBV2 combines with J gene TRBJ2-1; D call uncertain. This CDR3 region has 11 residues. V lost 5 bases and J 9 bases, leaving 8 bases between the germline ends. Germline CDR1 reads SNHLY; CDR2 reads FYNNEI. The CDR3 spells CASSLAGEQFF. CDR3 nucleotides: TGTGCCAGCAGTCTTGCAGGTGAGCAGTTCTTC.

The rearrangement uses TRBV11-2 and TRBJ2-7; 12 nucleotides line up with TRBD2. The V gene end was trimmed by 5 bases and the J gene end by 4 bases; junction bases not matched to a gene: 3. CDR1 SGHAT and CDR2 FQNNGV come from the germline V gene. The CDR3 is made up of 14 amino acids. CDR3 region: CASSTGLAGYEQYF. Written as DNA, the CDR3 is TGTGCCAGCAGCACCGGACTAGCGGGGTACGAGCAGTACTTC.

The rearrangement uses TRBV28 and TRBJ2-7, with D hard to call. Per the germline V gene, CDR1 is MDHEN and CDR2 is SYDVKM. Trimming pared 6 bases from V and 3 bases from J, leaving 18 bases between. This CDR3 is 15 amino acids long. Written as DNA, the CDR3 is TGTGCCAGCAGCCAACATTTACAGCACAGCTACGAGCAGTACTTC. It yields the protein CASSQHLQHSYEQYF.

The DNA of the CDR3 is TGTGCCAGTAGCGAAACTAGCGCCGAGAGCTCCTACGAGCAGTACTTC. As protein: CASSETSAESSYEQYF. This chain joins TRBV19 and TRBJ2-7, with 7 nucleotides matching TRBD2. Germline V gene sequence: CDR1 LNHDA, CDR2 SQIVND (reference sequence). This CDR3 contains 16 residues. The V and J ends lost 6 bases and 0 bases, in that order; junction bases with no gene match: 11.

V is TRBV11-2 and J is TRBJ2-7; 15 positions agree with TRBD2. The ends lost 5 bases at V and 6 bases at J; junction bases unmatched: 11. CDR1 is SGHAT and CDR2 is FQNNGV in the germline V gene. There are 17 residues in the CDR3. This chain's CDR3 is CASSPRTSGRGAVEQYF. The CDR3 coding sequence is TGTGCCAGCAGCCCTAGGACTAGCGGGAGGGGAGCGGTCGAGCAGTACTTC.

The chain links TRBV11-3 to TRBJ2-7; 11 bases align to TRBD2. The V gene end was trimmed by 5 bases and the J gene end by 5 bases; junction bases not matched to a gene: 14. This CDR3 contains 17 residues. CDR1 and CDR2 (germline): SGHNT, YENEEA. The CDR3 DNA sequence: TGTGCCAGCAGCCTCTATCAGCCGACTAGCGGGATCCACGAGCAGTACTTC. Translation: CASSLYQPTSGIHEQYF.

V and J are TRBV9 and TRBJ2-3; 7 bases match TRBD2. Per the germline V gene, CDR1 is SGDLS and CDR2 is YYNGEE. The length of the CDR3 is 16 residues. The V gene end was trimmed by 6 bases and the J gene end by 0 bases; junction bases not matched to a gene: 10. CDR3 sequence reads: CASKGRAGDSTDTQYF. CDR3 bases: TGTGCCAGCAAAGGGAGGGCGGGGGACAGCACAGATACGCAGTATTTT.

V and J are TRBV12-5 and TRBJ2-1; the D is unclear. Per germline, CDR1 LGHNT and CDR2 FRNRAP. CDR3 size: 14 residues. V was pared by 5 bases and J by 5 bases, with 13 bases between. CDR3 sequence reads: CASGASGGDNEQFF. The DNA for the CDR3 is TGTGCTAGTGGTGCGTCCGGCGGTGACAATGAGCAGTTCTTC. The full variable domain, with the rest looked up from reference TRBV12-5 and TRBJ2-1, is DARVTQTPRHKVTEMGQEVTMRCQPILGHNTVFWYRQTMMQGLELLAYFRNRAPLDDSGMPKDRFSAEMPDATLATLKIQPSEPRDSAVYFCASGASGGDNEQFFGPGTRLTVL.

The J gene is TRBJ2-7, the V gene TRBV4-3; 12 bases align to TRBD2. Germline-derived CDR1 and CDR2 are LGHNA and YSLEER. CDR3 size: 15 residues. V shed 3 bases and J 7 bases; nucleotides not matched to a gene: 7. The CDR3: CASSQDTSGRLEQYF. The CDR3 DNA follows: TGCGCCAGCAGCCAGGATACTAGCGGGAGGCTTGAGCAGTACTTC.

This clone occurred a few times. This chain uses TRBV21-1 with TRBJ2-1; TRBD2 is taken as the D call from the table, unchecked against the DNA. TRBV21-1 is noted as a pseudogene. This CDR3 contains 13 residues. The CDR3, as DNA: TGTGCCAGCAGCCCAAAGGGAGGGGGTGAGCAGTTCTTC. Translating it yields CASSPKGGGEQFF.

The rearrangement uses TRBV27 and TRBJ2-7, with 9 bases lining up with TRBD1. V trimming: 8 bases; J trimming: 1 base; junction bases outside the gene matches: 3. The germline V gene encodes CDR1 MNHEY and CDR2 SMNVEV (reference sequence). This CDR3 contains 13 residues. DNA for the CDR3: TGTGCCAGCCGGGACAGGGTTTCCTACGAGCAGTACTTC. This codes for CASRDRVSYEQYF.

CDR3 sequence (DNA): TGTGCCAGCAGCCTCCCGGACAGGGGAGCCTACGAGCAGTACTTC. Translating it yields CASSLPDRGAYEQYF. This sequence joins TRBV7-2 and TRBJ2-7; TRBD1 matches 9 bases. V lost 5 bases to trimming and J lost 2 bases; unmatched junction nucleotides: 7. There are 15 residues in the CDR3. Germline V gives CDR1 SGHTA, CDR2 FQGNSA.

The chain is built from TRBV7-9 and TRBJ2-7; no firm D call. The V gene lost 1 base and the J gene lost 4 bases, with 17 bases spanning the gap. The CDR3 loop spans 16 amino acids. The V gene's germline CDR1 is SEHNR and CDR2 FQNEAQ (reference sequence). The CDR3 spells CASSLVSPQKMYEQYF. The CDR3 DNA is TGTGCCAGCAGCTTAGTCTCTCCTCAGAAGATGTACGAGCAGTACTTC.

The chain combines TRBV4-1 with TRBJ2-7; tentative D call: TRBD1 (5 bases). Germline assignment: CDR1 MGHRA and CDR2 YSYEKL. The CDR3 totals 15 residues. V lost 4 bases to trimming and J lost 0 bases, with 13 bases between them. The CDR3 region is CASSPPSRDSYEQYF. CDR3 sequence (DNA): TGCGCCAGCAGCCCCCCCAGCAGGGACTCCTACGAGCAGTACTTC.

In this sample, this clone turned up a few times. The CDR3 sequence is CASSFGQPGLAGSYEQYF. In DNA, the CDR3 is TGCGCCAGCAGCTTCGGACAGCCCGGACTAGCGGGATCCTACGAGCAGTACTTC. This chain links TRBV5-1 with TRBJ2-7; 12 bases map to TRBD2. CDR3 size: 18 residues. Germline lookup yields CDR1 SGHRS and CDR2 YFSETQ. J lost 1 base, V lost 2 bases, and 10 bases had no gene match.

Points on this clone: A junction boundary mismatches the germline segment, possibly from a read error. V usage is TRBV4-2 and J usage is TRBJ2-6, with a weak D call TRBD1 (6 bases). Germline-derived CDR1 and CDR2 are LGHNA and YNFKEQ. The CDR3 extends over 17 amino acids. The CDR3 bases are TGTGCCAGTAGCCCAGGTCAGGGGCAGTCTGGGGCCAACGTCCTGACTTTC. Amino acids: CASSPGQGQSGANVLTF.

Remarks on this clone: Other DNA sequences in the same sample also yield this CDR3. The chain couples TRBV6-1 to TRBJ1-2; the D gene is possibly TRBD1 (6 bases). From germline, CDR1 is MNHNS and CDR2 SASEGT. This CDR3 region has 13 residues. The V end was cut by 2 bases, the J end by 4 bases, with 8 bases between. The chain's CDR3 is CASSERGGYGYTF. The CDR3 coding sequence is TGTGCCAGCAGTGAACGAGGGGGCTATGGCTACACCTTC.

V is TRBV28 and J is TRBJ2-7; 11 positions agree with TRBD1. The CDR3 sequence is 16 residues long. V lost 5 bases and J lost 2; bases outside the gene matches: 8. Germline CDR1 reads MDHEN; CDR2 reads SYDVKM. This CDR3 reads CASSNHPDRGPYEQYF. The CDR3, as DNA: TGTGCCAGCAGTAACCACCCGGACAGGGGGCCCTACGAGCAGTACTTC.

The CDR3 region has the DNA TGCAGCGTGCGGGACGGAGGTCACACAGATACGCAGTATTTT. This translates into CSVRDGGHTDTQYF. V is TRBV29-1 and J is TRBJ2-3, with D possibly matching TRBD2 (6 bases). The CDR3 is made up of 14 amino acids. V was clipped by 6 bases and J by 2 bases, with 15 bases between them. From germline, CDR1 is SQVTM and CDR2 ANQGSEA.

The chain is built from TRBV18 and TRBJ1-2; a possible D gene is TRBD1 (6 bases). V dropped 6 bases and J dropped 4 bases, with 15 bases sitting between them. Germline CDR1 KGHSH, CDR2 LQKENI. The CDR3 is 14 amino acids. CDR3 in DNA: TGTGCCAGCTCCTGCTACAGGGAGGGCTATGGCTACACCTTC. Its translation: CASSCYREGYGYTF.

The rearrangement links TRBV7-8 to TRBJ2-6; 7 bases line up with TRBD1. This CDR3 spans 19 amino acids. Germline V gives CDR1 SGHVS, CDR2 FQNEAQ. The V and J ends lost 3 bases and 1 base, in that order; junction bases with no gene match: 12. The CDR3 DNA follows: TGTGCCAGCAGCTTCCAGGGGGATTTCGTCTGGTCTGGGGCCAACGTCCTGACTTTC. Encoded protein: CASSFQGDFVWSGANVLTF.

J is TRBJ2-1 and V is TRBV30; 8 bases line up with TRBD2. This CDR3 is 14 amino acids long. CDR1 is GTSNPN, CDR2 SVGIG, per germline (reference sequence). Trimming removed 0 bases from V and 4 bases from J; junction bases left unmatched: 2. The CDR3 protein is CAWSVTSDYNEQFF. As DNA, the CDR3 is TGTGCCTGGAGTGTGACTAGCGATTACAATGAGCAGTTCTTC.

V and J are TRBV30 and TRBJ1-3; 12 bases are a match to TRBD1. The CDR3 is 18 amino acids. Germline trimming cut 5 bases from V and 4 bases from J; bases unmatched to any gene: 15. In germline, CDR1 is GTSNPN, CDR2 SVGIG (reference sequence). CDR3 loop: CAWSGPIRDRGPGNTIYF. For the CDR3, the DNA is TGTGCCTGGTCGGGACCGATCCGGGACAGGGGGCCGGGAAACACCATATATTTT. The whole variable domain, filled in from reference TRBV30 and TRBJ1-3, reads SQTIHQWPATLVQPVGSPLSLECTVEGTSNPNLYWYRQAAGRGLQLLFYSVGIGQISSEVPQNLSASRPQDRQFILSSKKLLLSDSGFYLCAWSGPIRDRGPGNTIYFGEGSWLTVV.

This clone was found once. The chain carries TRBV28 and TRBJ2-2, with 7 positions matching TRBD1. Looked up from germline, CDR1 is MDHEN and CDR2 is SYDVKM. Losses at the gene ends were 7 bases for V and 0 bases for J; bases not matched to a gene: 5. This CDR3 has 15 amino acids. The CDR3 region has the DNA TGTGCCAGCATTTTTGGACAGGCGAACACCGGGGAGCTGTTTTTT. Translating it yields CASIFGQANTGELFF.

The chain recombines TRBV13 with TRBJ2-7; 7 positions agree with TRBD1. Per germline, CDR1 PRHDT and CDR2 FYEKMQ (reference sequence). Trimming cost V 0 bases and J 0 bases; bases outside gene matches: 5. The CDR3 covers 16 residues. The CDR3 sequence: CASSLGGWDSSYEQYF. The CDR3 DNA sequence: TGTGCCAGCAGCTTAGGGGGTTGGGACAGCTCCTACGAGCAGTACTTC.

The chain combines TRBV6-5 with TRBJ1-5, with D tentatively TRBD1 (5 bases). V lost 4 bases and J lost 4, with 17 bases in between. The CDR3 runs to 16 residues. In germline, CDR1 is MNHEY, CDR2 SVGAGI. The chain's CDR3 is CASSSSDWKGNQPQHF. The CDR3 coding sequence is TGTGCCAGCAGTTCCTCAGACTGGAAGGGGAATCAGCCCCAGCATTTT.

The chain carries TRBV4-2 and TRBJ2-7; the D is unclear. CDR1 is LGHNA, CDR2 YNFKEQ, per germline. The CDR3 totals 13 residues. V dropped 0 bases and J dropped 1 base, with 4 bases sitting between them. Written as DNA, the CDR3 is TGTGCCAGCAGCCAAGACGGGTCCTACGAGCAGTACTTC. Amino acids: CASSQDGSYEQYF.

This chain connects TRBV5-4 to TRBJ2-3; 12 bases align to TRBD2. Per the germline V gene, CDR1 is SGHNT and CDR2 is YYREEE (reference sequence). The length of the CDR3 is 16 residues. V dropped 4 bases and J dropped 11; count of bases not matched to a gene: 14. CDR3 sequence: CASSRLAGGPRGGQYF. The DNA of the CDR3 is TGTGCCAGCAGCCGTCTAGCGGGAGGGCCAAGGGGGGGGCAGTATTTT.